The 10 T cell receptor beta chains reported below all come from one sample, sequenced in a study of blood T cell repertoires in COVID-19. Assay used: immunoSEQ multiplex PCR; TCRdb lists only in-frame clones, some missing. Of some 15,000 clones listed, approximately 89% are singletons. The sample consisted of peripheral blood. These receptors all come from a human donor in a cohort sampled during active COVID-19.

The rearrangement uses TRBV7-8 and TRBJ2-7, with 9 positions matching TRBD2. The germline V gene has CDR1 SGHVS and CDR2 FQNEAQ. J lost 5 bases, V lost 3 bases, and 8 bases had no gene match. The CDR3 runs to 15 residues. The CDR3: CASSFRGRGGNEQYF. Here the CDR3 DNA reads TGTGCCAGCAGCTTTCGCGGGAGGGGGGGCAACGAGCAGTACTTC.

The chain is built from TRBV4-1 and TRBJ1-2; D might be TRBD1 (5 bases). CDR1 and CDR2 from the germline V gene are MGHRA and YSYEKL. The CDR3 loop spans 14 amino acids. Between the trimmed V and J ends, which lost 1 base and 2 bases, there was a span of 8 bases. The CDR3 DNA reads as TGCGCCAGCAGCCAAGCCGGGGGGAACTATGGCTACACCTTC. Protein sequence: CASSQAGGNYGYTF.

The chain employs TRBV10-3 and TRBJ2-5; possibly TRBD1 for D (6 bases). V was cut by 0 bases and J by 2 bases, with 10 bases left in between. The CDR3 extends over 15 amino acids. Germline lookup yields CDR1 ENHRY and CDR2 SYGVKD. The CDR3 DNA follows: TGTGCCATCAGTGAGTCTATCGACAGGCAAGAGACCCAGTACTTC. This gives the protein CAISESIDRQETQYF.

The chain recombines TRBV5-6 with TRBJ2-7, with 11 bases identical to TRBD1. Germline trimming cut 0 bases from V and 4 bases from J; bases unmatched to any gene: 6. The CDR3 contains 16 residues. CDR1 and CDR2 (germline): SGHDT, YYEEEE. The CDR3 loop reads CASSLGPGQGGYEQYF. The DNA for the CDR3 is TGTGCCAGCAGCTTGGGTCCGGGACAGGGGGGGTACGAGCAGTACTTC.

The rearrangement joins TRBV3-1 (or the pseudogene TRBV3-2) to TRBJ1-1; no definite D call. This CDR3 has 13 residues. V gave up 0 bases and J gave up 11 bases, with 13 bases separating them. CDR1 is LGHDT and CDR2 is YNNKEL in the germline V gene (reference sequence). The CDR3 sequence is CASSQDVGGRAFF. CDR3 bases: TGTGCCAGCAGCCAAGATGTAGGCGGCCGGGCTTTCTTT.

This chain connects TRBV11-2 to TRBJ2-3, with TRBD2 matching 7 bases. From germline, CDR1 is SGHAT and CDR2 FQNNGV. CDR3 length equals 17 residues. V lost 0 bases, J lost 6 bases, and 12 bases stayed unmatched. CDR3 sequence (DNA): TGTGCCAGCAGCTTAGATTCTGTCGGGAGGCACTGGGATACGCAGTATTTT. This gives the protein CASSLDSVGRHWDTQYF.

The rearrangement joins TRBV12-5 to TRBJ2-3, with unresolved D. This CDR3 contains 14 residues. CDR1 and CDR2 (germline): LGHNT, FRNRAP. V was cut by 2 bases and J by 4 bases, with 10 bases left in between. The CDR3 nucleotides read TGTGCTAGTGGTTTGTCGCCGGGTGCAGATACGCAGTATTTT. Its protein is CASGLSPGADTQYF.

The V gene is TRBV15, the J gene TRBJ2-1, with TRBD2 matching over 7 bases. Germline loops: CDR1 LNHNV, CDR2 YYDKDF (reference sequence). The CDR3 length is 15 residues. V was clipped by 0 bases and J by 8 bases; unmatched bases: 7. CDR3 loop: CATSRDRGRADEQFF. The CDR3 region has the DNA TGTGCCACCAGCAGAGATCGGGGGAGGGCCGATGAGCAGTTCTTC.

The V gene is TRBV6-6, the J gene TRBJ1-2, with D tentatively TRBD1 (6 bases). V gave up 0 bases and J gave up 1 base, with 9 bases separating them. The CDR3 consists of 15 residues. From germline, CDR1 is MNHNY and CDR2 SVGAGI (reference sequence). This CDR3 reads CASSYSGGLNYGYTF. The CDR3, as DNA: TGTGCCAGCAGTTACTCGGGGGGGCTTAACTATGGCTACACCTTC.

This clone has a handful of counts. The genes are TRBV28 and TRBJ1-2; D uncertain. V was shortened by 6 bases and J by 4 bases, with 27 bases between the two germline ends. This CDR3 spans 18 amino acids. Germline V CDR1 and CDR2: MDHEN, SYDVKM. This CDR3 is CASSSLKTGDRQIYGYTF. The CDR3 bases are TGTGCCAGCAGCTCCCTAAAGACCGGGGATCGGCAGATCTATGGCTACACCTTC.